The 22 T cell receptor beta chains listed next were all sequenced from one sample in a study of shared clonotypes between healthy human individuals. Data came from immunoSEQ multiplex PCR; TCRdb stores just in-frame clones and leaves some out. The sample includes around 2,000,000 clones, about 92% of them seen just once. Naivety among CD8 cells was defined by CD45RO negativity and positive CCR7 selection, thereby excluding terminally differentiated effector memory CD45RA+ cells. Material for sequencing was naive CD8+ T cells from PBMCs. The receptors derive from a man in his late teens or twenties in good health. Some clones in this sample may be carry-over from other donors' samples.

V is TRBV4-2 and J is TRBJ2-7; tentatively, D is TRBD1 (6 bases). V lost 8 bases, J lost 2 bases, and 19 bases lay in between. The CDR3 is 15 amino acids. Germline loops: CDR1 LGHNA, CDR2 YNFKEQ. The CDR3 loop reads CASPPRGNRAYEQYF. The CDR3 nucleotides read TGTGCCAGCCCCCCCAGGGGCAACCGCGCCTACGAGCAGTACTTC.

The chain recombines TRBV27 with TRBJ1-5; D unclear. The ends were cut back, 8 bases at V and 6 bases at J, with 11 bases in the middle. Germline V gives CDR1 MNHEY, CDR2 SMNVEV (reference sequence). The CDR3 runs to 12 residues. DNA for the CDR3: TGTGCCAGCGGTGTCCGGTCTCAGCCCCAGCATTTT. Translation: CASGVRSQPQHF.

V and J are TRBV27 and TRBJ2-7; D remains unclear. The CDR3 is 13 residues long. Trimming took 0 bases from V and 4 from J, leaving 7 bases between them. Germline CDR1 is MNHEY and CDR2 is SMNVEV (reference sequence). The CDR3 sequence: CASSLSIGYEQYF. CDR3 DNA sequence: TGTGCCAGCAGTTTATCTATCGGGTACGAGCAGTACTTC.

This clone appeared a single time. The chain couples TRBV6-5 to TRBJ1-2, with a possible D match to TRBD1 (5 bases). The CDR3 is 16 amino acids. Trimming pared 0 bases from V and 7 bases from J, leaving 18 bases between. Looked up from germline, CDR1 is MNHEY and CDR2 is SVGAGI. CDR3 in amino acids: CASSYSSGTDVRGYTF. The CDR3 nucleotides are TGTGCCAGCAGTTACTCGAGTGGGACGGATGTTCGTGGCTACACCTTC.

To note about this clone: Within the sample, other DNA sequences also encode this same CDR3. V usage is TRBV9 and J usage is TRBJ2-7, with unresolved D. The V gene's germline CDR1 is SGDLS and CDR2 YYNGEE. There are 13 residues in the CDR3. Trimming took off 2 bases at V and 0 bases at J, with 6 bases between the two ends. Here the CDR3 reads CASSVSSSYEQYF. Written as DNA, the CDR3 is TGTGCCAGCAGCGTCTCCAGCTCCTACGAGCAGTACTTC.

The DNA for the CDR3 is TGTGCCATCAGTGCCGCCCCCAGGGCAACTAATGAAAAACTGTTTTTT. This codes for CAISAAPRATNEKLFF. The chain links TRBV10-3 to TRBJ1-4; perhaps TRBD1 as D (5 bases). The V and J ends lost 4 bases and 0 bases respectively, with 12 bases between them. CDR1 is ENHRY, CDR2 SYGVKD, per germline. The CDR3 runs 16 residues.

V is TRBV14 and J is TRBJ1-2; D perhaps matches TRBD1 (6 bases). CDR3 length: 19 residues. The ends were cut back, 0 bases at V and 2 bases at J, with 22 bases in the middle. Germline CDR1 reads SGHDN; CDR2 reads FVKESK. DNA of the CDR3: TGTGCCAGCAGCCAAGATGTATTAGGGCTTTGGACAGACAACTATGGCTACACCTTC. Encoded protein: CASSQDVLGLWTDNYGYTF.

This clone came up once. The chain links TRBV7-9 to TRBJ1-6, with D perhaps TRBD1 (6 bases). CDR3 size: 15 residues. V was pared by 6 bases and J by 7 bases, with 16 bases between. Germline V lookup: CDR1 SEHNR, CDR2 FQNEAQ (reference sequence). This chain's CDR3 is CASRDGDIRNSPLHF. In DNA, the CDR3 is TGTGCCAGCAGGGACGGGGACATTAGGAATTCACCCCTCCACTTT.

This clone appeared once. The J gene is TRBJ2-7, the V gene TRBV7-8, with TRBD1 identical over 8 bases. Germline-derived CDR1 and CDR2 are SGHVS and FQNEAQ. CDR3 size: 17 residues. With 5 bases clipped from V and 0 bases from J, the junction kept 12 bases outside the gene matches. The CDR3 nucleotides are TGTGCCAGCAGCCAAGGGGGACAGGTGTTGAGCTCCTACGAGCAGTACTTC. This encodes CASSQGGQVLSSYEQYF.

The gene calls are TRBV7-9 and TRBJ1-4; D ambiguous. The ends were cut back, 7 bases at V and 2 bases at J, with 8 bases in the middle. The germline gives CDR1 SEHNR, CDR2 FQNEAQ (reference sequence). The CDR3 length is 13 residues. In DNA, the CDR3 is TGTGCCAGCAAGCTCGGGACTAATGAAAAACTGTTTTTT. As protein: CASKLGTNEKLFF.

In DNA, the CDR3 is TGTGCCAGCAGCTCCTCTAGCGGCCCAGCGGGAGAGACCCAGTACTTC. It is translated as CASSSSSGPAGETQYF. This chain connects TRBV7-2 to TRBJ2-5, with TRBD2 matching over 7 bases. The CDR3 consists of 16 residues. Looked up from germline, CDR1 is SGHTA and CDR2 is FQGNSA. With V trimmed by 4 bases and J by 4 bases, 12 bases remained unmatched. Looking up the rest from reference TRBV7-2 and TRBJ2-5 gives the full variable domain: GAGVSQSPSNKVTEKGKDVELRCDPISGHTALYWYRQSLGQGLEFLIYFQGNSAPDKSGLPSDRFSAERTGGSVSTLTIQRTQQEDSAVYLCASSSSSGPAGETQYFGPGTRLLVL.

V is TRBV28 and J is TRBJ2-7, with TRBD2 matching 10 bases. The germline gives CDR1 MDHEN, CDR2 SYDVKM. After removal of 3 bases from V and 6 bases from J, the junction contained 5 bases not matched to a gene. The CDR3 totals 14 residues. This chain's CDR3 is CASSFLLAGAEQYF. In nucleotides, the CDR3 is TGTGCCAGCAGTTTTCTGCTAGCGGGAGCCGAGCAGTACTTC. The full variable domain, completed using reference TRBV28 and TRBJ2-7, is DVKVTQSSRYLVKRTGEKVFLECVQDMDHENMFWYRQDPGLGLRLIYFSYDVKMKEKGDIPEGYSVSREKKERFSLILESASTNQTSMYLCASSFLLAGAEQYFGPGTRLTVT.

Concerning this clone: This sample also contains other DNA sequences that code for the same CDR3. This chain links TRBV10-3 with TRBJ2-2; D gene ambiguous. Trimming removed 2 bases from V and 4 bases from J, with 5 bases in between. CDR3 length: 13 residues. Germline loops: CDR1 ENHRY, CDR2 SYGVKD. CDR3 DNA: TGTGCCATCAGTGAGCTGGCCACCGGGGAGCTGTTTTTT. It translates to CAISELATGELFF.

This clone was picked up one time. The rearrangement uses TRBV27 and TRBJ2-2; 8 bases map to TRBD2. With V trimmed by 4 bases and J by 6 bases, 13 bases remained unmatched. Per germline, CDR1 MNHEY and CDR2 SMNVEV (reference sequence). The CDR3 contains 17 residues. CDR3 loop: CASSYGYGGLDAGELFF. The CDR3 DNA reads TGTGCCAGCAGTTACGGGTATGGGGGACTAGACGCCGGGGAGCTGTTTTTT.

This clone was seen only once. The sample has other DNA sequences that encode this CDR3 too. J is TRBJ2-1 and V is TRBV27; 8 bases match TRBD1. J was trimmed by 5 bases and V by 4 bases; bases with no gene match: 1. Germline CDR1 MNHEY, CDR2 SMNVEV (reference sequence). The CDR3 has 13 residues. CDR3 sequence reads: CASSWDRNNEQFF. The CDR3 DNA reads TGTGCCAGCAGTTGGGACAGGAACAATGAGCAGTTCTTC.

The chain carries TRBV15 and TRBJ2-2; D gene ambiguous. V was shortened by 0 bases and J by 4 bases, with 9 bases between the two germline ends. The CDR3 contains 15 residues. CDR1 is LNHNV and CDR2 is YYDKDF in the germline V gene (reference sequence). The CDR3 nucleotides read TGTGCCACCAGCAGAGATAGTAGGGCCACCGGGGAGCTGTTTTTT. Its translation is CATSRDSRATGELFF.

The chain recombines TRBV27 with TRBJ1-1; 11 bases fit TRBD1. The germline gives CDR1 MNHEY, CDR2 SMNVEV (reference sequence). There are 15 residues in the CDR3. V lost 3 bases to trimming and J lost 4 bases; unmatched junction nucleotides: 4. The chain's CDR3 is CASSLPGTGGTEAFF. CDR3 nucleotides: TGTGCCAGCAGTTTGCCCGGGACAGGGGGCACTGAAGCTTTCTTT.

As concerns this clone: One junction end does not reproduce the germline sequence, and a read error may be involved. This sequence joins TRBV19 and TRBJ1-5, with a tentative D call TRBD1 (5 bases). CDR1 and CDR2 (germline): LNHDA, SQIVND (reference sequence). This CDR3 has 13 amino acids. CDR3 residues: CAGAEGLNQPQHF. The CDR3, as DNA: TGCGCCGGGGCCGAAGGGCTTAATCAGCCCCAGCATTTT.

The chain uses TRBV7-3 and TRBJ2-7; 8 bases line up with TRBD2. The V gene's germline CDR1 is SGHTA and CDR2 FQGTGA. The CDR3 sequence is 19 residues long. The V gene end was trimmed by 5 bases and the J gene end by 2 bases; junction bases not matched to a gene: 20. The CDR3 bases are TGTGCCAGCAGCCAAATTAGGGGGGTGGTACTAGCGGAGCCCTACGAGCAGTACTTC. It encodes CASSQIRGVVLAEPYEQYF. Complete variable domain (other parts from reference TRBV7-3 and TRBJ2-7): GAGVSQTPSNKVTEKGKYVELRCDPISGHTALYWYRQSLGQGPEFLIYFQGTGAADDSGLPNDRFFAVRPEGSVSTLKIQRTERGDSAVYLCASSQIRGVVLAEPYEQYFGPGTRLTVT.

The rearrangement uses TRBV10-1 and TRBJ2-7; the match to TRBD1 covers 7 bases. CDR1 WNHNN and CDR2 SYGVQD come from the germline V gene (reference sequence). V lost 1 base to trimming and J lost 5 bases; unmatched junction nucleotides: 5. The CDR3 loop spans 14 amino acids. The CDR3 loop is CASSEFGQAHEQYF. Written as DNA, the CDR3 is TGCGCCAGCAGTGAGTTTGGACAGGCCCACGAGCAGTACTTC.

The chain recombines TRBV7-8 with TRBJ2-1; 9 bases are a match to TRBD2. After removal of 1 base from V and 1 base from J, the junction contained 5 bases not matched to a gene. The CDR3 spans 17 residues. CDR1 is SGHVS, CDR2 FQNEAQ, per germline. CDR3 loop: CASSLVGGRASYNEQFF. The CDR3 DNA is TGTGCCAGCAGCTTAGTCGGCGGGAGGGCATCCTACAATGAGCAGTTCTTC.

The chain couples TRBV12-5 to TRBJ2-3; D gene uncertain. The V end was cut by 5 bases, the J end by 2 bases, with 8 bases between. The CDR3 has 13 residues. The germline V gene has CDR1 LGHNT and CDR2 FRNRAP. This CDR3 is CASGIPPTDTQYF. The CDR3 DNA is TGTGCTAGTGGTATACCCCCCACAGATACGCAGTATTTT.